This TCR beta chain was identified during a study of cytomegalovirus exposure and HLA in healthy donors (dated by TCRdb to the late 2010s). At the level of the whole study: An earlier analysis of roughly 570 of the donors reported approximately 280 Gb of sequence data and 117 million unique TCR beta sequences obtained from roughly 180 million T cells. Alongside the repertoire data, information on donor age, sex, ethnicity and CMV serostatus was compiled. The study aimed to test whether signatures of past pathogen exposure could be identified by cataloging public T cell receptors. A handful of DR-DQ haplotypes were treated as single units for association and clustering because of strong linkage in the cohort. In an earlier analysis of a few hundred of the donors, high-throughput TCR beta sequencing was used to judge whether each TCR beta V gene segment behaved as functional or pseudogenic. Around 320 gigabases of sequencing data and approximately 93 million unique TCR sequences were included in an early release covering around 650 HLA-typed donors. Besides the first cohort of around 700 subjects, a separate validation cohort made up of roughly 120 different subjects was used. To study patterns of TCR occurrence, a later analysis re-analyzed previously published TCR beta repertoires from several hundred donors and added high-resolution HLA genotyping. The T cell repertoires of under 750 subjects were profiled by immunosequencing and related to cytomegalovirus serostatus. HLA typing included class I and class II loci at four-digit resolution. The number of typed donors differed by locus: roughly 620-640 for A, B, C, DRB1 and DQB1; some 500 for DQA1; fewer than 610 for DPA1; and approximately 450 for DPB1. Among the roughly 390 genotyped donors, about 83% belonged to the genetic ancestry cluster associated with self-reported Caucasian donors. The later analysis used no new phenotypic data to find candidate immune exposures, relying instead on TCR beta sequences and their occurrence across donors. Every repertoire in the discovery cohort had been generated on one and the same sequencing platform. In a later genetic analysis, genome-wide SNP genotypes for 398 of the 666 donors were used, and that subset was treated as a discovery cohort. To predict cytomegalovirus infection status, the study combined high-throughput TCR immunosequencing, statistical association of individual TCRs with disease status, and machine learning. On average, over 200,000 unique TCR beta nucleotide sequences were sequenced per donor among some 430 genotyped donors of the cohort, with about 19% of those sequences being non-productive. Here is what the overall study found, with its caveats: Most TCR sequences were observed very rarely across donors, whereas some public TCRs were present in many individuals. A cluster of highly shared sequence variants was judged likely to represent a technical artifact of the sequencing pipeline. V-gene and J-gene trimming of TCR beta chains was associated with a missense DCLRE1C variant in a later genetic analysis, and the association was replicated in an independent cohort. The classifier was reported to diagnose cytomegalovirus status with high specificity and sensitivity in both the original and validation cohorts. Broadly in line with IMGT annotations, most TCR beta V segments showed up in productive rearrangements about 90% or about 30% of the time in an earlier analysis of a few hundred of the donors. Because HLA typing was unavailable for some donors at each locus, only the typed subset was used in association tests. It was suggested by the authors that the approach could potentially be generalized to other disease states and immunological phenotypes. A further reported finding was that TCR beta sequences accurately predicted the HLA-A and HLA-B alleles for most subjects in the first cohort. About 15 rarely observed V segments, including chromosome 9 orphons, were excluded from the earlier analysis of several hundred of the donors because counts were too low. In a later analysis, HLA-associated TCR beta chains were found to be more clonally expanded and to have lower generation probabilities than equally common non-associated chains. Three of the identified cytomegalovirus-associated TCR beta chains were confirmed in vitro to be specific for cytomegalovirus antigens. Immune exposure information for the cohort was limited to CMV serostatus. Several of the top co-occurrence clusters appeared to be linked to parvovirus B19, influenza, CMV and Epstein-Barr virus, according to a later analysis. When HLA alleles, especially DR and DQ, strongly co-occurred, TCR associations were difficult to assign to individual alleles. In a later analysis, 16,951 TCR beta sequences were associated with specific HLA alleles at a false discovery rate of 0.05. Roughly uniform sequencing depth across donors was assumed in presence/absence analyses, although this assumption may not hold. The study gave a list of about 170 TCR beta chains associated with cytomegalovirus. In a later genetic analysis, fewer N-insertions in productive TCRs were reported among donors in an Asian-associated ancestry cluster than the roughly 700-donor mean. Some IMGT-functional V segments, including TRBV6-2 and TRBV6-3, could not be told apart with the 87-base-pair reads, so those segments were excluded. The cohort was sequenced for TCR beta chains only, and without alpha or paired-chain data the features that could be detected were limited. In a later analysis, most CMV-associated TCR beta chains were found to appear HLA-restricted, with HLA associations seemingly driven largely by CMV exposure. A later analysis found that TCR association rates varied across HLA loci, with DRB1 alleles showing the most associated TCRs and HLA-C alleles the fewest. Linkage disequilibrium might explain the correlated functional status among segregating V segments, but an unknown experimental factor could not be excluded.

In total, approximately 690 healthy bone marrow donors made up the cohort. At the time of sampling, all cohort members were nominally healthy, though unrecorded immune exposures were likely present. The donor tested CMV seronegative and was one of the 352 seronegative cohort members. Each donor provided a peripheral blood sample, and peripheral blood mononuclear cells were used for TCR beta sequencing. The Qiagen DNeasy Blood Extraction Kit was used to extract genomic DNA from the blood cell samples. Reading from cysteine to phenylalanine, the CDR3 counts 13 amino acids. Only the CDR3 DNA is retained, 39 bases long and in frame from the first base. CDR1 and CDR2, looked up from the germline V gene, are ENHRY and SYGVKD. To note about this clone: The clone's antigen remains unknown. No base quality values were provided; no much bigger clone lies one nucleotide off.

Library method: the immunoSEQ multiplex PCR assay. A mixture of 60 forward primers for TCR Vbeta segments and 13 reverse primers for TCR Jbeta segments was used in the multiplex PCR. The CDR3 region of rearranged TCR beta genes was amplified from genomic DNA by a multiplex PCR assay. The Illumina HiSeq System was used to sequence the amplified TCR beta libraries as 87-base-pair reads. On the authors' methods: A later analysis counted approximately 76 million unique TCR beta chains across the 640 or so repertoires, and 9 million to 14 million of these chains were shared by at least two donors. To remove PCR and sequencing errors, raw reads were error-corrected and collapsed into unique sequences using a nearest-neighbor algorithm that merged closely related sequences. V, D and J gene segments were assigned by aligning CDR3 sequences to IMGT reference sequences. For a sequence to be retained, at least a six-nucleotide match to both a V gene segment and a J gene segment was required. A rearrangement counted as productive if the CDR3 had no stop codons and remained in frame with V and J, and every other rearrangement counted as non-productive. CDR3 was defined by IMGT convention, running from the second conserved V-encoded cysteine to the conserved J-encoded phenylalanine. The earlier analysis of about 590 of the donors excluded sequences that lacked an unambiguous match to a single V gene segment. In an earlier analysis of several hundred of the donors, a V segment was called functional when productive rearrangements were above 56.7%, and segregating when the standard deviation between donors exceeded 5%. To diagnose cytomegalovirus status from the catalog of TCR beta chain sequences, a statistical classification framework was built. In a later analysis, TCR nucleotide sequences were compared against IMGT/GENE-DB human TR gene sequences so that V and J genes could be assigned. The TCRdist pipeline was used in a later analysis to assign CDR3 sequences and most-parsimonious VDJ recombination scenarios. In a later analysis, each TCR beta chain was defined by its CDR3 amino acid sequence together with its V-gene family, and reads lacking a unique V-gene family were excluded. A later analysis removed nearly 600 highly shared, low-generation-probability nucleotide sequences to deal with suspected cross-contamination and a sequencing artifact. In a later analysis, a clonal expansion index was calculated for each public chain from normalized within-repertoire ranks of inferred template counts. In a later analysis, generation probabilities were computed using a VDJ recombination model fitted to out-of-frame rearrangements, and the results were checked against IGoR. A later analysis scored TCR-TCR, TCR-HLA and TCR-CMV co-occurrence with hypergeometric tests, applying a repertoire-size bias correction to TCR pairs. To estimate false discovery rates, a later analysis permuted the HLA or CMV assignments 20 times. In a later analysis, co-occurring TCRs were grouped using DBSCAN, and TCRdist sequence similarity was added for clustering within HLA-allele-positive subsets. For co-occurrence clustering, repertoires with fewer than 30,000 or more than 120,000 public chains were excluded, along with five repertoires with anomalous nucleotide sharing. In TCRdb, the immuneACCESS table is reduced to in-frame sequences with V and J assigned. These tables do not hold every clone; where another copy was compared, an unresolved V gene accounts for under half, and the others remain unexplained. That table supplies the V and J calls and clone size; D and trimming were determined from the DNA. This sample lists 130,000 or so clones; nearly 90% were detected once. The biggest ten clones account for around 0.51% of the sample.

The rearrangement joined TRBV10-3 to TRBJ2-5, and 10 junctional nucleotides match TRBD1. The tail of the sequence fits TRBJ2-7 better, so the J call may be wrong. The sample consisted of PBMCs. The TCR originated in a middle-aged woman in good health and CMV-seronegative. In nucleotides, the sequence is TGTGCCATCAGAGGACAGGGGGTCTACGAGCAGTACTTC. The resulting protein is CAIRGQGVYEQYF.